The clone carrying this TCR beta chain was found once. Its antigen is currently unknown. Compared with germline, one end of the junction differs, possibly owing to a read error. The sample belongs to a study of identical twins. Points from the study as a whole: The study drew conclusions from cross-sectional statistical analysis, not from following the same donors. Analyses based on zero insertions could be partly confounded by invariant MAIT and iNKT cells.

This CDR3 contains 15 residues. Germline CDR1 and CDR2: SGHTA and FQGNSA. TCRdb re-called the 5' RACE reads with MiXCR, one entry per CDR3 protein. Here the sample spans more than 1.5 million distinct CDR3 sequences, 25% to 35% being singletons. The specimen sequenced was cord blood. V is TRBV7-2 and J is TRBJ2-1; 10 bases match TRBD1. This receptor was taken from a newborn girl in good health. CDR3 nucleotides: TGTGCCAGCAGCTTAACGGGACAGGGGACAGGTGAGCAGTCCTTC. Translated: CASSLTGQGTGEQSF.